This TCR beta chain was sequenced during a study of T cell responses to AZD1222 COVID-19 vaccine. Study-wide context: Second doses that came at about 4 or about 12 weeks were put together. Study-level points and caveats: Within unmutated variant regions lay the reported targets of nearly half of spike-specific TCRs. The repertoires were collected only after the peak T cell response. A mostly white British donor set with more females was recruited, and clonal diversity was possibly underestimated.

Clones were read by immunoSEQ multiplex PCR, and TCRdb kept only the in-frame ones, dropping some. The sample carries about 100,000 clones, just under 90% recorded once. Comment on this clone: Its specificity is unknown.

The CDR3 totals 13 residues. Deletions cut 3 bases from V and 5 bases from J, with 10 bases between. This specimen consisted of peripheral blood, obtained on day 0 of AZD1222 vaccination. The receptor was isolated from an adult in good health. The rearrangement joins TRBV12-3 or TRBV12-4 to TRBJ2-5, with D unresolved. DNA of the CDR3: TGTGCCAGCAGTTTCTCCCTCCAGGAGACCCAGTACTTC. This translates into CASSFSLQETQYF.